This T cell receptor (beta chain) was sequenced during a study of blood T cell repertoires in COVID-19. Across the study: Some COVID-19 samples were acute and others convalescent; all came from the United States, Italy and Spain. The cDNA or gDNA used as material had been derived from T cells, B-cell-depleted T cells, or PBMCs.

Per the original data handling: Scientists estimated how many nucleated cells there were by amplifying reference gene primers. Profiling relied on immunoSEQ multiplex PCR, and the TCRdb table lists in-frame clones only, not all of them. V, J and clone size are taken as reported in that table, and D and trimming were inferred from the DNA itself. The sample carries roughly 700,000 clones, 80% to 90% recorded once. The CDR3 is 18 amino acids. From germline, CDR1 is LNHDA and CDR2 SQIVND (reference sequence). V was pared by 3 bases and J by 0 bases, with 19 bases between. Sample: peripheral blood. The receptor was isolated from a woman under 30 with acute or convalescent COVID-19. The chain joins TRBV19 to TRBJ2-3; TRBD1 might be the D (7 bases). CDR3 DNA: TGTGCCAGTAGTATGGGACAGCCCGGGAGCTCTAGCACAGATACGCAGTATTTT. This gives the protein CASSMGQPGSSSTDTQYF.